The rows below give T cell receptor beta chains drawn from one sample of a study of shared clonotypes between healthy human individuals. Sequencing was performed with immunoSEQ multiplex PCR; in TCRdb, only in-frame clones are kept and a portion is missing. This sample has about 700,000 clones, with 92% found just once. The sample comprised naive CD8+ T cells sorted from blood. These receptors all come from a man younger than 45 in good health. Both conserved end residues are part of each CDR3. A D gene is named only where the DNA matches it firmly. Size is stated for part of the rows, as once, few or many counts, or as a class when the clone is expanded.

V: TRBV6-5
D: TRBD2
J: TRBJ2-7
size: many
CDR3: CASSPLAGAGEQYF
DNA: TGTGCCAGCAGTCCCCTAGCGGGAGCAGGCGAGCAGTACTTC

V: TRBV7-6
D: NA
J: TRBJ2-2
size: NA
CDR3: CASSLAPRRYTGELFF
DNA: TGTGCCAGCAGCTTAGCGCCGAGAAGATATACCGGGGAGCTGTTTTTT

V: TRBV5-5
D: NA
J: TRBJ2-1
size: NA
CDR3: CASSSFGVSKNNEQFF
DNA: TGTGCCAGCAGCTCATTCGGGGTTTCAAAAAACAATGAGCAGTTCTTC

V: TRBV29-1
D: NA
J: TRBJ2-5
size: few
CDR3: CSAGRQTQETQYF
DNA: TGCAGCGCAGGAAGACAGACGCAAGAGACCCAGTACTTC

V: TRBV28
D: TRBD2
J: TRBJ2-5
size: NA
CDR3: CASGRAGASGLGETQYF
DNA: TGTGCCAGCGGAAGGGCGGGTGCTAGCGGGTTGGGAGAGACCCAGTACTTC

V: TRBV10-1
D: TRBD2
J: TRBJ2-7
size: once
CDR3: CASSLAGAYEQYF
DNA: TGCGCCAGCAGTCTAGCGGGGGCCTACGAGCAGTACTTC

V: TRBV10-2
D: TRBD1
J: TRBJ2-7
size: NA
CDR3: CASSGGTARLVEQYF
DNA: TGCGCCAGCAGTGGAGGGACAGCGCGGTTGGTGGAGCAGTACTTC

V: TRBV6-5
D: TRBD2
J: TRBJ2-2
size: NA
CDR3: CASSYGSGGNTGELFF
DNA: TGTGCCAGCAGTTACGGCTCGGGAGGGAACACCGGGGAGCTGTTTTTT

V: TRBV27
D: TRBD1
J: TRBJ2-1
size: NA
CDR3: CASSLSGQGMPQQFF
DNA: TGTGCCAGCAGTCTATCGGGACAGGGCATGCCCCAGCAGTTCTTC

V: TRBV27
D: NA
J: TRBJ1-2
size: NA
CDR3: CASTTVRQGYGYTF
DNA: TGTGCCAGCACTACCGTAAGGCAGGGCTATGGCTACACCTTC

V: TRBV7-9
D: TRBD2
J: TRBJ2-3
size: NA
CDR3: CASSLRSGRVTDTQYF
DNA: TGTGCCAGCAGCTTGCGAAGCGGGAGGGTCACAGATACGCAGTATTTT

V: TRBV6-1
D: TRBD2
J: TRBJ2-3
size: once
CDR3: CASSGRLAGAEDTQYF
DNA: TGTGCCAGCAGTGGTCGACTAGCGGGAGCTGAAGATACGCAGTATTTT

V: TRBV27
D: NA
J: TRBJ1-2
size: few
CDR3: CASRSASYGYTF
DNA: TGTGCCAGCAGATCGGCATCCTATGGCTACACCTTC

V: TRBV7-2
D: TRBD2
J: TRBJ2-7
size: NA
CDR3: CASSPAPRREPIAYEQYF
DNA: TGTGCCAGCAGCCCGGCACCGAGGCGGGAGCCCATCGCCTACGAGCAGTACTTC

V: TRBV30
D: NA
J: TRBJ2-2
size: NA
CDR3: CAFGTLNTGELFF
DNA: TGTGCCTTTGGGACCCTGAACACCGGGGAGCTGTTTTTT

V: TRBV19
D: TRBD1
J: TRBJ1-2
size: NA
CDR3: CASSIDLGQGALGDYGYTF
DNA: TGTGCCAGTAGTATAGATCTGGGACAGGGGGCCCTAGGGGACTATGGCTACACCTTC

V: TRBV5-1
D: NA
J: TRBJ2-1
size: few
CDR3: CASSLVGGEQFF
DNA: TGCGCCAGCAGCTTGGTGGGGGGAGAGCAGTTCTTC

V: TRBV4-1
D: NA
J: TRBJ2-3
size: NA
CDR3: CASRERVTDTQYF
DNA: TGCGCCAGCAGAGAACGAGTCACAGATACGCAGTATTTT

V: TRBV4-1
D: NA
J: TRBJ2-1
size: NA
CDR3: CASSQVGMGNYNEQFF
DNA: TGCGCCAGCAGCCAAGTGGGGATGGGAAACTACAATGAGCAGTTCTTC

V: TRBV23-1
D: TRBD1
J: TRBJ2-7
size: NA
CDR3: CASSHIIDRGGGEQYF
DNA: TGCGCCAGCAGTCACATTATTGACAGGGGGGGCGGCGAGCAGTACTTC

V: TRBV11-3
D: NA
J: TRBJ2-6
size: NA
CDR3: CASSGTSGANVLTF
DNA: TGTGCCAGCAGCGGGACCTCTGGGGCCAACGTCCTGACTTTC

V: TRBV28
D: TRBD1
J: TRBJ1-2
size: NA
CDR3: CASSRGQAYGYTF
DNA: TGTGCCAGCAGTAGGGGACAGGCCTATGGCTACACCTTC

V: TRBV30
D: NA
J: TRBJ2-1
size: once
CDR3: CAWSTGWDEQFF
DNA: TGTGCCTGGTCTACAGGGTGGGATGAGCAGTTCTTC

V: TRBV5-6
D: TRBD1
J: TRBJ2-7
size: NA
CDR3: CASSFVTGGYYEQYF
DNA: TGTGCCAGCAGCTTCGTGACAGGGGGCTATTACGAGCAGTACTTC

V: TRBV9
D: TRBD2
J: TRBJ2-1
size: NA
CDR3: CASSPPRRELNEQFF
DNA: TGCGCCAGCAGCCCCCCGCGGCGGGAGTTAAATGAGCAGTTCTTC

V: TRBV27
D: TRBD2
J: TRBJ2-7
size: NA
CDR3: CASGLSGSGYEQYF
DNA: TGTGCCAGCGGCCTTAGCGGGAGCGGCTACGAGCAGTACTTC

V: TRBV7-2
D: TRBD1
J: TRBJ1-1
size: NA
CDR3: CASSSPGQALNTEAFF
DNA: TGTGCCAGCAGCTCTCCGGGACAGGCGCTAAACACTGAAGCTTTCTTT